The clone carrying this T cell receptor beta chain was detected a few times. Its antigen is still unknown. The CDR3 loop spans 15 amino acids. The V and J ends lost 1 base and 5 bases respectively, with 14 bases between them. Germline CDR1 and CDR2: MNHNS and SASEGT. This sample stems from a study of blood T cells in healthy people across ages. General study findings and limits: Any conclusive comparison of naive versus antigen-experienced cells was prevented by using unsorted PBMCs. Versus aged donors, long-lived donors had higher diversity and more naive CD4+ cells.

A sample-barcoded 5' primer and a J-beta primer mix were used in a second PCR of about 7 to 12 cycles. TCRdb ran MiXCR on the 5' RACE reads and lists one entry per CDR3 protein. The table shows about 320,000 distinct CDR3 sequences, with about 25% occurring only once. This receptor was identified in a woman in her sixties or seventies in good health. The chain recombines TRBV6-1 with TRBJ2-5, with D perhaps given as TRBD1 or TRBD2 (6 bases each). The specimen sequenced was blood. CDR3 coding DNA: TGTGCCAGCAGTGAAGTAGGGGGAGGTCGGGAGACCCAGTACTTC. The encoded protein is CASSEVGGGRETQYF.